This TCR beta chain was captured in a study of post-analysis software for immune sequencing data. Study overall: There were relapsing-remitting, secondary progressive and progressive-relapsing multiple sclerosis among the disease courses included.

General study findings and limits: Multiple sclerosis was associated with a significant reduction in normalized Chao1 diversity relative to controls. Patients showed TRBV5-6, TRBV5-1 and TRBV20-1 among 4 or 5 TRBV segments more frequent than in controls. The authors found that F measure strongly co-clustered same-batch samples.

cDNA libraries for TCR beta contained unique molecular identifiers. Between about 1 and 11 million T cells gave rise to roughly 0.5 million cDNA molecules. TCRdb redid the calling of the PCR reads with MiXCR, one entry per CDR3 protein. The profile covers roughly 570,000 distinct CDR3 sequences, with 34% appearing a single time and 4.5% to 7.5% taken by the ten largest. V shed 6 bases, J shed 3 bases, and the junction held 5 bases outside the gene matches. CDR3 length equals 15 residues. CDR1 and CDR2 from the germline V gene are SGHTA and FQGNSA. Worth noting for this clonotype: Its antigen is unidentified.

The TCR sequence derives from a girl younger than 18 with multiple sclerosis. The V and J genes are TRBV7-2 and TRBJ2-1; TRBD2 matches at 10 bases. Sequenced material: blood. CDR3 sequence: CASSFGLADYNEQFF. DNA for the CDR3: TGTGCCAGCAGTTTCGGACTAGCGGACTACAATGAGCAGTTCTTC.